This TCR beta chain was captured by sequencing in a study of T cell responses to AZD1222 COVID-19 vaccine. A word on this clone: Its antigen is unidentified.

Profiling relied on immunoSEQ multiplex PCR, and the TCRdb table lists in-frame clones only, not all of them. The sample has roughly 150,000 clones, about 91% seen once. Regarding the study as a whole: Vaccine-associated CD4 TCRs ranged over spike, dominating at 160-218 and 743-854.

The CDR3 consists of 15 residues. CDR1 is SNHLY and CDR2 is FYNNEI in the germline V gene. Between the trimmed V and J ends, which lost 3 bases and 2 bases, there was a span of 14 bases. The chain is built from TRBV2 and TRBJ2-7, with D perhaps matching TRBD2 (5 bases). This sequence was found in an adult who received the AZD1222 COVID-19 vaccine. The input for sequencing was peripheral blood, taken 28 days after the second AZD1222 dose. The CDR3 here is CASSDMRVGAYEQYF. In nucleotides, the CDR3 is TGTGCCAGCAGTGATATGAGGGTTGGAGCCTACGAGCAGTACTTC.